The T cell receptor beta chain described here comes from a study of T-cell reconstitution after alpha-beta-depleted transplantation in children. The sample holds many counts of this clonotype. Antigen: not known. This CDR3 is 15 amino acids long. The germline gives CDR1 SGHTA, CDR2 FQGNSA. V was pared by 1 base and J by 0 bases, with 8 bases between. Notes on the study in general: T cells produced anew were the main source of T-cell counts and diversity one year after transplant. About two months after transplant, alpha-beta T cells reportedly came from several hundred expanded graft clones.

TCRbeta library preparation incorporated unique molecular identifiers. MiXCR, applied by TCRdb to the PCR reads, yields one record per CDR3 protein. Here the sample spans approximately 350,000 distinct CDR3 sequences, 16% being singletons. The TCR sequence derives from a male patient between 2 and 10 years old who had a stem cell transplant for acute lymphoblastic leukemia, so the T cells may come from the graft donor. V gene TRBV7-2 combines with J gene TRBJ2-3, with no clear D. The source material was PBMCs, mostly from graft donor cells, sampled 360 days after TCRalphabeta/CD19-depleted stem cell transplant. For the CDR3, the DNA is TGTGCCAGCAGCTTAGTGTCAGGCAGCACAGATACGCAGTATTTT. This sequence encodes CASSLVSGSTDTQYF.